These 27 T cell receptor beta chains originate from one sample sequenced in a study of CD8+ T cells in alopecia areata listed by TCRdb under 2018. Cells from pooled mouse cutaneous lymph nodes were stained for CD4, CD8alpha, NKG2D, NKG2ACE and other markers and then sorted on a BD Influx. Library prep was done by the immunoSEQ multiplex PCR assay. For TCR sequencing, RNA was extracted from every sample and reverse transcribed into cDNA to serve as template. The source is immuneACCESS, and TCRdb retained only in-frame sequences with V and J called. Part of the clones is not carried over; for the studies checked, unresolved V genes explain less than half of this, and the remainder is unexplained. Listed for this sample are 200,000 to 300,000 clones, none observed only a single time. In total, the top ten clones hold approximately 1.2% of the sample. Sequencing used CD4+ T cells sorted from a lymph node. The receptor source for this set is a C3H/HeJ mouse with alopecia areata. Members of this strain share the MHC haplotype H2-k.

This clone was found a few times. Gene names and germline refer to mouse. The read stops 3 residues short of the end of the CDR3; the missing end is completed from the germline J gene. This chain links TRBV31 with TRBJ1-6, with D possibly TRBD1 on 5 matching bases. TRBJ1-6 belongs to the ORF category, with a function that is uncertain. This CDR3 is 14 amino acids long. The germline gives CDR1 GKSSPN, CDR2 SITVG. The ends were cut back, 5 bases at V and 0 bases at J, with 8 bases in the middle. CDR3 in amino acids: CAWDRPSYNSPLYF. CDR3 bases read: TGTGCCTGGGACAGACCTTCCTATAATTCGCCC.

At least ten counts were recorded for this clone. These gene names are mouse names. Sequencing ends 4 residues short of the CDR3 end; the germline J gene provides the rest. This sample also contains other DNA sequences that code for the same CDR3. The chain uses TRBV13-1 and TRBJ2-1; 9 bases fit TRBD1. Germline V CDR1 and CDR2: NSHNY, SYGAGN. The ends lost 2 bases at V and 4 bases at J; junction bases unmatched: 1. The CDR3 totals 14 residues. The chain's CDR3 is CASSEDRGYAEQFF. The sequenced CDR3 bases are TGTGCCAGCAGTGAAGACAGGGGGTATGCT.

Comment on this clone: Mouse gene names and germline throughout. The CDR3 extends 4 residues past the end of the read, so its final part is completed from the germline J gene. The gene calls are TRBV19 and TRBJ1-2, with TRBD1 matching over 7 bases. The length of the CDR3 is 16 residues. Trimming at V came to 1 base and at J to 4 bases, leaving 10 bases not matched to a gene. Germline values: CDR1 FNHDT, CDR2 SITEND (reference sequence). The CDR3 loop is CASSIKEGQRGSDYTF. CDR3 DNA, as far as it was read: TGTGCCAGCAGTATAAAGGAGGGACAGCGAGGCTCC.

Comments on this clone: Mouse germline and gene names are used. The read finishes 4 residues shy of the CDR3 end, and the germline J gene is used to complete it. Distinct nucleotide sequences in the sample also encode this CDR3. V is TRBV13-3 and J is TRBJ2-7, with D possibly matching TRBD1 (5 bases). Germline CDR1 NNHDY, CDR2 SYVADS. The V gene lost 2 bases and the J gene lost 0 bases, with 6 bases spanning the gap. CDR3 length: 13 amino acids. The sequenced part of the CDR3 DNA is TGTGCCAGCAGTGAGCAGGGCTCCTAT. Translating it yields CASSEQGSY. The whole CDR3 sequence reads CASSEQGSYEQYF.

In its sample, this clone was seen a few times. These gene names are mouse names. The DNA ends 4 residues before the CDR3 does, and the rest of the CDR3 is filled in from the germline J gene. J is TRBJ2-3 and V is TRBV13-2; TRBD1 is a possible D gene (6 bases). This CDR3 is built from 14 residues. Germline loops: CDR1 NNHNN, CDR2 SYGAGS (reference sequence). CDR3 sequence reads: CASGDPGTKETLYF. CDR3 DNA, as far as it was read: TGTGCCAGCGGTGATCCCGGGACAAAAGAA.

Of note for this clone: Mouse gene names and germline throughout. The sequence runs out 4 residues before the end of the CDR3; the remainder is reconstructed from the germline J gene. J is TRBJ2-1 and V is TRBV1; tentative D call: TRBD2 (6 bases). The CDR3 loop spans 15 amino acids. Germline CDR1 reads NSQYPW; CDR2 reads LRSPGD (reference sequence). Trimming cost V 0 bases and J 5 bases, with 11 bases left between them. The CDR3: CTCSADWGRDAEQFF. Incomplete CDR3 DNA: TGCACCTGCAGTGCAGATTGGGGGAGGGATGCT.

About this clone: The gene names here belong to mouse. The read comes to an end 4 residues before the CDR3 does, leaving the germline J gene to fill in the end. V usage is TRBV13-3 and J usage is TRBJ1-1; TRBD1 matches 7 bases. The CDR3 length is 13 residues. V lost 6 bases to trimming and J lost 4 bases; unmatched junction nucleotides: 6. The V gene's germline CDR1 is NNHDY and CDR2 SYVADS. CDR3 residues: CASKDRVGTEVFF. Incomplete CDR3 DNA: TGTGCCAGCAAAGACAGGGTGGGCACA.

For this clone: Mouse names are used for the genes. The sequence runs out 4 residues before the end of the CDR3; the remainder is reconstructed from the germline J gene. The chain links TRBV5 to TRBJ2-5; 7 bases fit TRBD1. The length of the CDR3 is 14 residues. Germline trimming cut 4 bases from V and 2 bases from J; bases unmatched to any gene: 3. Germline CDR1 is LGHNA and CDR2 is YNLKQL (reference sequence). CDR3 bases read: TGTGCCAGCAGCCTCCGGGACAGCCAAGAC. Translation: CASSLRDSQD. The CDR3 as a whole reads CASSLRDSQDTQYF.

In regard to this clone: Gene labels here are mouse ones. The DNA ends 4 residues before the CDR3 does, and the rest of the CDR3 is filled in from the germline J gene. The chain couples TRBV13-3 to TRBJ2-7; D is ambiguous. The CDR3 runs to 14 residues. The germline CDR1 and CDR2 sequences are NNHDY and SYVADS. V gave up 0 bases and J gave up 2 bases, with 9 bases separating them. CDR3: CASSDAGNTYEQYF. CDR3 DNA, as far as it was read: TGTGCCAGCAGTGATGCAGGCAATACCTAT.

This clone appeared a few times. Gene and germline names: mouse. With the read ending 4 residues before the CDR3 end, the germline J gene is used to fill in that end. This CDR3 is also generated by other DNA sequences in the sample. The V gene is TRBV17, the J gene TRBJ2-5, with D tentatively TRBD2 (7 bases). CDR1 MNHDT and CDR2 YYDKIL come from the germline V gene. CDR3 length: 15 amino acids. CDR3 sequence: CASSRDRGGEDTQYF. The sequenced CDR3 bases are TGTGCTAGCAGTAGAGATAGGGGGGGGGAAGAC.

Comment on this clone: The genes are named according to mouse. Coverage ceases 4 residues before the CDR3 finishes, and the germline J gene fills in the end. V and J are TRBV17 and TRBJ2-7; 11 positions match TRBD2. Looked up from germline, CDR1 is MNHDT and CDR2 is YYDKIL. Losses at the gene ends were 5 bases for V and 0 bases for J; bases not matched to a gene: 3. This CDR3 is built from 15 residues. CDR3 residues: CASSRLGGYSYEQYF. CDR3 bases read: TGTGCTAGCAGTCGACTGGGGGGGTACTCCTAT.

This clone was detected only a few times. Gene names refer to mouse genes. The read ends 4 residues early relative to the CDR3; the germline J gene fills the gap. V is TRBV4 and J is TRBJ1-1, with D possibly being TRBD1 (6 bases). This CDR3 has 13 residues. Between the trimmed V and J ends, which lost 4 bases and 1 base, there was a span of 7 bases. CDR1 LGHDT and CDR2 YNNKQL come from the germline V gene (reference sequence). The CDR3 sequence is CASSFRGNTEVFF. Incomplete CDR3 DNA: TGTGCCAGCAGCTTCAGGGGGAACACA.

A note on this clone: Gene names and germline refer to mouse. The read ends 4 residues shy of where the CDR3 ends; the end is completed using the germline J gene. The chain uses TRBV19 and TRBJ1-1; 10 bases line up with TRBD1. Germline V gene data show CDR1 as FNHDT and CDR2 as SITEND (reference sequence). The CDR3 has 13 residues. CDR3 protein: CASSTRDRGEVFF. The CDR3 bases that were read are TGTGCCAGCAGTACCCGGGACAGGGGA.

With respect to this clone: Germline and genes: mouse. The observed sequence ends 4 residues before the CDR3 terminus, with the missing tail filled in from the germline J gene. The chain recombines TRBV13-1 with TRBJ2-1; 10 bases align to TRBD1. The germline CDR1 and CDR2 sequences are NSHNY and SYGAGN. After removal of 2 bases from V and 5 bases from J, the junction contained 7 bases not matched to a gene. This CDR3 comprises 16 residues. Incomplete CDR3 DNA: TGTGCCAGCAGTGAAGGAGACAGGGGGCGCGATGCT. Protein product: CASSEGDRGRDA. The whole CDR3 is CASSEGDRGRDAEQFF.

The sample holds a few counts of this clone. The gene names given are mouse names. Read coverage stops 4 residues before the CDR3 terminus; the germline J gene supplies the remainder. J is TRBJ2-5 and V is TRBV31; TRBD2 matches 10 bases. The CDR3 totals 14 residues. CDR1 GKSSPN and CDR2 SITVG come from the germline V gene. The CDR3 loop is CAWSLWGGKDTQYF. The sequenced part of the CDR3 DNA is TGTGCCTGGAGTCTCTGGGGGGGCAAAGAC.

This clone turned up a few times. Germline and genes here are mouse. The CDR3 end falls 4 residues outside the read, so it is completed with the germline J gene. The J gene is TRBJ2-1, the V gene TRBV1, with 7 bases lining up with TRBD2. The J segment lost 4 bases and the V segment lost 4 bases, leaving 7 bases of the junction unmatched. Germline assignment: CDR1 NSQYPW and CDR2 LRSPGD (reference sequence). This CDR3 contains 15 residues. CDR3 protein: CTCSVPLGGYAEQFF. The sequenced CDR3 bases are TGCACCTGCAGTGTCCCGTTGGGGGGATATGCT.

This clone has a count of ten or more. The genes and germline here are from mouse. The CDR3 end lies 4 residues beyond the end of the read and is filled in from the germline J gene. Other DNA variants within this sample encode the same CDR3. The chain combines TRBV14 with TRBJ2-1; possibly TRBD1 for D (5 bases). The CDR3 length is 14 residues. Germline V gives CDR1 SGHDT, CDR2 FRDEAV. The V gene lost 4 bases and the J gene lost 1 base, with 9 bases spanning the gap. Incomplete CDR3 DNA: TGTGCCAGCAGTCCCGACAGAAACTATGCT. It is translated as CASSPDRNYA. The whole CDR3 region reads CASSPDRNYAEQFF.

This clone was detected a few times. The listed genes are named as in mouse. The CDR3 is cut off 4 residues early in the read; its end comes from the germline J gene. The rearrangement uses TRBV29 and TRBJ1-2; 10 positions match TRBD1. The germline CDR1 and CDR2 sequences are MSHET and SYDVDS. Trimming removed 3 bases from V and 4 bases from J; junction bases left unmatched: 8. The CDR3 contains 16 residues. CDR3 sequence reads: CASSFGGTGEGSDYTF. CDR3 DNA, as far as it was read: TGTGCTAGCAGTTTCGGCGGGACAGGGGAGGGCTCC.

A few counts support this clone. Mouse gene names and germline throughout. The observed sequence ends 4 residues before the CDR3 terminus, with the missing tail filled in from the germline J gene. V gene TRBV13-3 combines with J gene TRBJ1-2; 8 bases fit TRBD1. The germline gives CDR1 NNHDY, CDR2 SYVADS. J gave up 0 bases and V 5 bases, and 6 bases lay outside the gene matches. The CDR3 length is 15 residues. The CDR3 DNA, read in part, is TGTGCCAGCAGCCCGACAGGGGATGCAAACTCC. Translating it yields CASSPTGDANS. In full, the CDR3 is CASSPTGDANSDYTF.

This clone was counted only a few times. Mouse names are used for the genes. With the read ending 4 residues before the CDR3 end, the germline J gene is used to fill in that end. The genes are TRBV19 and TRBJ2-4, with D perhaps TRBD1 (5 bases). CDR1 is FNHDT, CDR2 SITEND, per germline (reference sequence). This CDR3 region has 15 residues. The V and J ends lost 5 bases and 0 bases respectively, with 13 bases between them. CDR3 in amino acids: CASSFPTASQNTLYF. Partial CDR3 DNA: TGTGCCAGCAGCTTCCCGACAGCTAGTCAAAAC. Full variable domain (rest looked up from reference TRBV19 and TRBJ2-4): GGIITQTPKFLIGQEGQKLTLKCQQNFNHDTMYWYRQDSGKGLRLIYYSITENDLQKGDLSEGYDASREKKSSFSLTVTSAQKNEMAVFLCASSFPTASQNTLYFGAGTRLSVL.

In its sample, this clone was seen a few times. The germline and genes are mouse ones. Sequencing ends 4 residues short of the CDR3 end; the germline J gene provides the rest. The chain joins TRBV1 to TRBJ1-2; a possible D gene is TRBD1 (6 bases). CDR1 NSQYPW and CDR2 LRSPGD come from the germline V gene (reference sequence). Trimming took off 0 bases at V and 0 bases at J, with 8 bases between the two ends. The CDR3 is made up of 15 amino acids. This CDR3 is CTCSADRDTNSDYTF. The part of the CDR3 DNA that was read is TGCACCTGCAGTGCAGATCGGGACACAAACTCC.

This clone showed up just a few times. Gene names denote mouse genes. The read terminates 4 residues before the CDR3 end, so the remaining end is supplied by the germline J gene. The chain recombines TRBV19 with TRBJ2-7; D ambiguous. Germline CDR1 and CDR2: FNHDT and SITEND (reference sequence). The germline V and J ends were trimmed by 3 bases and 0 bases, with 7 bases remaining between them. There are 13 residues in the CDR3. The sequenced part of the CDR3 DNA is TGTGCCAGCAGTACGAGACACTCCTAT. Translated: CASSTRHSY. The full CDR3 protein is CASSTRHSYEQYF.

On this clone: The listed genes are named as in mouse. The read terminates 4 residues ahead of where the CDR3 ends, so the germline J gene completes it. The same CDR3 also results from other DNA sequences found in this sample. V and J are TRBV14 and TRBJ2-5, with D possibly matching TRBD1 (6 bases). Trimming left V 1 base short and J 3 bases short, with 9 bases between. The CDR3 sequence is 14 residues long. CDR1 and CDR2 (germline): SGHDT, FRDEAV. This CDR3 reads CASSFGTKQDTQYF. The sequenced part of the CDR3 DNA is TGTGCCAGCAGTTTCGGGACAAAACAAGAC.

Comment on this clone: The genes are named according to mouse. The read ends 4 residues early relative to the CDR3; the germline J gene fills the gap. This chain joins TRBV13-3 and TRBJ2-7, with D perhaps TRBD1 (5 bases). The CDR3 consists of 13 residues. From germline, CDR1 is NNHDY and CDR2 SYVADS. Here the CDR3 reads CASSEPGRYEQYF. The CDR3 DNA, read in part, is TGTGCCAGCAGTGAACCAGGGAGATAT.

This clone was observed a handful of times. Genes here carry mouse names. The CDR3 end is not reached by the read, which stops 4 residues before it; the germline J gene fills it in. The rearrangement joins TRBV5 to TRBJ2-2; D gene unclear. The CDR3 spans 14 residues. Trimming took off 4 bases at V and 0 bases at J, with 6 bases between the two ends. The germline CDR1 and CDR2 sequences are LGHNA and YNLKQL (reference sequence). Partial CDR3 DNA: TGTGCCAGCAGCCCCCGTGCAAACACCGGG. It translates to CASSPRANTG. In full, the CDR3 is CASSPRANTGQLYF.

With respect to this clone: The gene names here belong to mouse. Read data end 4 residues before the CDR3 end; the end is taken from the germline J gene. The chain is built from TRBV17 and TRBJ2-1; 12 positions match TRBD2. V gave up 5 bases and J gave up 6 bases; unmatched junction bases: 11. From germline, CDR1 is MNHDT and CDR2 YYDKIL. This CDR3 comprises 17 residues. The CDR3 reads CASSPQGGLGGFAEQFF. The covered CDR3 bases are TGTGCTAGCAGTCCACAGGGGGGACTGGGGGGTTTTGCT. The entire variable domain, with the rest obtained from reference TRBV17 and TRBJ2-1, is as follows: DTTVKQNPRYKLARVGKPVNLICSQTMNHDTMYWYQKKPNQAPKLLLFYYDKILNREADTFEKFQSSRPNNSFCSLYIGSAGLEYSAMYLCASSPQGGLGGFAEQFFGPGTRLTVL.

A remark on this clone: Genes and germline are mouse. The read is 3 residues too short to cover the CDR3 end, so that end is filled in from the germline J gene. This rearrangement joins TRBV13-1 to TRBJ1-6; D perhaps matches TRBD1 (5 bases). TRBJ1-6 falls under the ORF class, with uncertain function. Germline V lookup: CDR1 NSHNY, CDR2 SYGAGN. V lost 0 bases to trimming and J lost 7 bases, with 8 bases between them. CDR3 length: 14 amino acids. The DNA read from the CDR3 is TGTGCCAGCAGTGATGGACAGAGAAATTCGCCC. It codes for CASSDGQRNSP. The CDR3 in full is CASSDGQRNSPLYF.